These T cell receptor beta chains were read from a single sample in a study of human T cells and chemical hapten exposure. TCRdb analysed the RACE reads with MiXCR anew, one entry per CDR3 protein. The top ten hold 5.8% of the sample, which has approximately 44,000 distinct CDR3 sequences, roughly 4.1% seen once. The sequenced sample was whole blood. These receptors all come from a human donor in good health. Some clones in this sample may be carry-over from other donors' samples. Each CDR3 is given with its conserved first and last residue. A D gene is named only where the DNA matches it firmly. Some rows mark clone size as missing; the rest say once, few, many or name a class of expanded clone.

>-|TRBV18|TRBJ2-1|TRBD2
TGTGCCAGCTCACCACGGACTAGCGGGACCGATGAGCAGTTCTTC
CASSPRTSGTDEQFF
>many|TRBV28|TRBJ2-3|-
TGTGCCAGCAGTTTGTGGTTGCAGGGTAGGACAGATACGCAGTATTTT
CASSLWLQGRTDTQYF
>-|TRBV7-3|TRBJ2-2|TRBD1
TGTGCCAGCAGCTCCGCGGCAGGGGGCACCGGGGAGCTGTTTTTT
CASSSAAGGTGELFF
>many|TRBV4-1|TRBJ1-1|-
TGCGCCAGCAGCCAAGATTCCGGGGCGAGGGGCTTGAACACTGAAGCTTTCTTT
CASSQDSGARGLNTEAFF
>many|TRBV10-2|TRBJ2-1|TRBD2
TGCGCCAGCAGATCCACTAGCGGGGGCTACAATGAGCAGTTCTTC
CASRSTSGGYNEQFF
>many|TRBV20-1|TRBJ2-5|-
TGCAGTGCTAGAACTAGCTCAATCCGCCAAGAGACCCAGTACTTC
CSARTSSIRQETQYF
>many|TRBV4-1|TRBJ2-6|TRBD2
TGCGCCAGCAGACGACCGGGGGGGCCTGGGGCCAACGTCCTGACTTTC
CASRRPGGPGANVLTF
>-|TRBV28|TRBJ2-3|-
TGTGCCAGCATCTCCCCCCCCCCCACAGATACGCAGTATTTT
CASISPPPTDTQYF
>many|TRBV2|TRBJ1-5|-
TGTGCCAGCAAGGGTCGAGGGAGTAGCAATCAGCCCCAGCATTTT
CASKGRGSSNQPQHF
>many|TRBV18|TRBJ2-7|-
TGTGCCAGCTCACCGCGACAGGATTACGAGCAGTACTTC
CASSPRQDYEQYF
>many|TRBV14|TRBJ2-7|-
TGTGCCAGCAGCCAAGATTCCGTCGGGTACGAGCAGTACTTC
CASSQDSVGYEQYF
>few|TRBV20-1|TRBJ1-1|-
TGCAGTGCTAGTTTACGTGGGTATGTCACTGAAGCTTTCTTT
CSASLRGYVTEAFF
>many|TRBV7-2|TRBJ1-1|-
TGTGCCAGCAGCCAAGGGTCCTACACTGAAGCTTTCTTT
CASSQGSYTEAFF
>-|TRBV20-1|TRBJ1-1|-
TGCAGTGCTAGTAAGGTGGGGGGTAAGACTGAAGCTTTCTTT
CSASKVGGKTEAFF
>-|TRBV18|TRBJ2-5|TRBD2
TGTGCCAGCTCACCTGGGGTAGCGGGACTGCAAGAGACCCAGTACTTC
CASSPGVAGLQETQYF
>few|TRBV4-1|TRBJ2-2|-
TGCGCCAGCAGCCAAGATCCTGGGGGCGGCACCGGGGAGCTGTTTTTT
CASSQDPGGGTGELFF
>many|TRBV6-5|TRBJ2-3|-
TGTGCCAGCAGTTACTTAGGGGAATATACGCAGTATTTT
CASSYLGEYTQYF
>-|TRBV30|TRBJ2-2|-
TGTGCCTGGAGCTCCTTCGCGGAGAAGAACACCGGGGAGCTGTTTTTT
CAWSSFAEKNTGELFF
>-|TRBV29-1|TRBJ1-1|-
TGCAGCGTTGGGCATGGACCCAACACTGAAGCTTTCTTT
CSVGHGPNTEAFF
>-|TRBV5-6|TRBJ2-1|-
TGTGCCAGCAGCTTTTATCCTAGCTTCGTCGATGAGCAGTTCTTC
CASSFYPSFVDEQFF
>many|TRBV19|TRBJ1-5|-
TGTGCCAGTAGTACCGGGACAATCCAGCCCCAGCATTTT
CASSTGTIQPQHF
>many|TRBV5-6|TRBJ2-1|-
TGTGCCAGCAGCTTGGAGGGACTCGATGAGCAGTTCTTC
CASSLEGLDEQFF
>many|TRBV7-9|TRBJ1-2|-
TGTGCCAGCAGCCTCTCCGGGGGGGACGGCTATGGCTACACCTTC
CASSLSGGDGYGYTF
>few|TRBV2|TRBJ2-1|TRBD2
TGTGCCAGCAGGGGAACTAGCGGGATAAGTCCTACTACGGCTGAGCAGTTCTTC
CASRGTSGISPTTAEQFF
>-|TRBV3-1|TRBJ2-3|-
TGTGCCAGCAGCCGCAACACAGATACGCAGTATTTT
CASSRNTDTQYF
>many|TRBV4-1|TRBJ2-7|-
TGCGCCAGCAGCCCCTGGACGGGCGGGTCTACGCTGGAGCAGTACTTC
CASSPWTGGSTLEQYF
>many|TRBV29-1|TRBJ2-1|TRBD1
TGCAGCGTTGAAGAGAGGACAGGGGGCGCTCCGCCGGGCTTCTTC
CSVEERTGGAPPGFF
>many|TRBV6-6|TRBJ2-1|TRBD2
TGTGCCAGCAGTTACGGCGGGCTAGCGGGAGGGAGCTCCTACAATGAGCAGTTCTTC
CASSYGGLAGGSSYNEQFF
>many|TRBV9|TRBJ2-1|-
TGTGCCAGCAGCGTAGGGGTCGGGATGGACAATGAGCAGTTCTTC
CASSVGVGMDNEQFF
>many|TRBV2|TRBJ2-1|-
TGTGCCAGCAGTGACCGGGGTATAAGCTCCTACAATGAGCAGTTCTTC
CASSDRGISSYNEQFF
>-|TRBV28|TRBJ2-5|-
TGTGCCAGCAGTCCGCTAGGGGTCCCAGAGACCCAGTACTTC
CASSPLGVPETQYF
>-|TRBV29-1|TRBJ2-2|-
TGCAGCGTTGAAGCTGGAGCCAACACCGGGGAGCTGTTTTTT
CSVEAGANTGELFF
>few|TRBV27|TRBJ1-1|TRBD1
TGTGCCAGCAGTGCAAGGGACAGGGGGCAGAGGAACACTGAAGCTTTCTTT
CASSARDRGQRNTEAFF
>many|TRBV28|TRBJ2-5|-
TGTGCCAGCTCCCCGGCCGGTCGCCCGGGGGAGACCCAGTACTTC
CASSPAGRPGETQYF
>many|TRBV28|TRBJ1-2|-
TGTGCCAGCAGTTTCCCAAGGGCCGTCAGGAACTATGGCTACACCTTC
CASSFPRAVRNYGYTF
>many|TRBV5-4|TRBJ1-2|-
TGTGCCAGCAGCTCCGCCGGGGGGTTAGGGTCCTTAGGCTACACCTTC
CASSSAGGLGSLGYTF
>few|TRBV30|TRBJ1-1|-
TGTGCCTGGAGTGCTCTGATGAACACTGAAGCTTTCTTT
CAWSALMNTEAFF
>-|TRBV12-3/TRBV12-4|TRBJ2-5|TRBD1
TGTGCCAGCACGACGGGGACAGGAGAGACCCAGTACTTC
CASTTGTGETQYF
>many|TRBV6-5|TRBJ1-1|-
TGTGCCAGCAGAGCGTCACAGGGCTCCACTGAAGCTTTCTTT
CASRASQGSTEAFF
>many|TRBV5-4|TRBJ2-5|-
TGTGCCAGCAGCCCGACCCCCATGGAGACCCAGTACTTC
CASSPTPMETQYF
>-|TRBV19|TRBJ1-5|TRBD1
TGTGCCAGTAGGTCAGGGGGTTTTTCAAATCAGCCCCAGCATTTT
CASRSGGFSNQPQHF
>-|TRBV3-1|TRBJ1-5|-
TGTGCCAGCAGCCAAAGAAGGAGCAATCAGCCCCAGCATTTT
CASSQRRSNQPQHF
>many|TRBV28|TRBJ1-5|-
TGTGCCAGCAGTTTGAGGGGGGATCAGCCCCAGCATTTT
CASSLRGDQPQHF
>many|TRBV29-1|TRBJ2-5|TRBD2
TGCAGCGTTGAAGTAGGGACCGCGGGAGTTCGGACCCAGTACTTC
CSVEVGTAGVRTQYF
>-|TRBV20-1|TRBJ2-7|TRBD2
TGCAGCCCAAAAGCGGGAGGGCCTGTAGAGCAGTACTTC
CSPKAGGPVEQYF